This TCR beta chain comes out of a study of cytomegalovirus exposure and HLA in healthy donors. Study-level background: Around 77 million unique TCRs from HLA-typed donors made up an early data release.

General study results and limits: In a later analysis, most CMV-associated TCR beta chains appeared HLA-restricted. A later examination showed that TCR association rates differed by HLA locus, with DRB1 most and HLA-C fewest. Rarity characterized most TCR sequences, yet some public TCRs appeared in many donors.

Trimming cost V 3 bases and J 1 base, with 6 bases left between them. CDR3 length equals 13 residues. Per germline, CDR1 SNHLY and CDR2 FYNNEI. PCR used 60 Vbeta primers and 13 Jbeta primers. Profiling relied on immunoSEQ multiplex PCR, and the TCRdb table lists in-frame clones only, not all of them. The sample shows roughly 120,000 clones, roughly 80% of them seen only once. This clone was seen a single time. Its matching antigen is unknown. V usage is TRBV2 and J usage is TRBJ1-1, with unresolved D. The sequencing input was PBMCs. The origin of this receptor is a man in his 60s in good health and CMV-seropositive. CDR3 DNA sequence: TGTGCCAGCAGTGACGGTGGGAACACTGAAGCTTTCTTT. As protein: CASSDGGNTEAFF.